This T cell receptor beta chain was identified in a study of CD8+CD57+ T cells in acquired aplastic anemia. Profiling of TCR beta VDJ combinations and CDR3 sequences used genomic DNA as template. Via MiXCR, TCRdb re-called the reads, giving one row per CDR3 protein. The sample lists about 160,000 distinct CDR3 sequences, approximately 40% seen once, with 0.9% to 1.2% in the top ten. This TCR was recovered from a human donor in good health. Sequenced: sorted CD4+, CD8+, or CD8+CD57+ T cells (not recorded which) from PBMCs.

The DNA of the CDR3 is TGTGCCATCAGACGTGACCGGGACAGCAGGTTCCCCATATATTTT. This encodes CAIRRDRDSRFPIYF. This rearrangement joins TRBV10-3 to TRBJ1-3, with 7 bases matching TRBD1. J was trimmed by 11 bases and V by 6 bases; bases with no gene match: 16. Germline CDR1 is ENHRY and CDR2 is SYGVKD. The CDR3 has 15 amino acids.